Below, 29 T cell receptor beta chains from the same sample are listed, as sequenced in a study of vaccination and CD4 T cells after COVID-19. Their antigens are not known. Sequenced with the Oncomine TCR Beta short-read assay was DNA taken from cultured CD4+ T cells. TCRdb called the PCR reads again in MiXCR, with one record for every CDR3 protein. Of around 25,000 distinct CDR3 sequences listed, 30% were seen once; the top ten hold approximately 3%. Documented time point: late sampling 161 to 241 days after vaccination in a few convalescent patients. Sample treatment: roughly ten-day PBMC culture with coronavirus spike peptide pools or control peptides (ViraFEST assay). The starting material was CD4+ T cells from blood, cultured in vitro, obtained about 7 months after SARS-CoV-2 vaccination. The receptor set was obtained from a human donor who had recovered from COVID-19.

V gene TRBV5-4 combines with J gene TRBJ2-5; TRBD1 aligns across 8 bases. With V trimmed by 7 bases and J by 6 bases, 8 bases remained unmatched. CDR3 length equals 13 residues. Germline loops: CDR1 SGHNT, CDR2 YYREEE (reference sequence). The CDR3 sequence is CASEDRAVKTQYF. For the CDR3, the DNA is TGTGCCAGCGAGGACAGGGCGGTAAAGACCCAGTACTTC.

This clonotype is labeled as medium-sized. The V gene is TRBV7-9, the J gene TRBJ2-7; TRBD1 is a possible D gene (5 bases). Germline V gives CDR1 SEHNR, CDR2 FQNEAQ (reference sequence). V lost 5 bases and J 5 bases, leaving 16 bases between the germline ends. The CDR3 consists of 14 residues. CDR3: CASSRSAGPHEQYF. In DNA form, the CDR3 reads TGTGCCAGCAGCCGAAGTGCAGGGCCCCACGAGCAGTACTTC.

This chain links TRBV27 with TRBJ2-1; TRBD2 agrees at 11 bases. The CDR3 is made up of 16 amino acids. Per germline, CDR1 MNHEY and CDR2 SMNVEV (reference sequence). J gave up 4 bases and V 7 bases, and 9 bases lay outside the gene matches. CDR3 in DNA: TGTGCCAGCACGACCCCAAGGACTAGCGGGTACAATGAGCAGTTCTTC. This encodes CASTTPRTSGYNEQFF.

The rearrangement uses TRBV29-1 and TRBJ2-1; D is unclear. Per germline, CDR1 SQVTM and CDR2 ANQGSEA. The CDR3 has 13 residues. V was clipped by 4 bases and J by 3 bases, with 10 bases between them. The CDR3 region is CSVVIGNYNEQFF. In nucleotides, the CDR3 is TGCAGCGTTGTAATCGGAAACTACAATGAGCAGTTCTTC.

The sample holds a few counts of this clonotype. V and J are TRBV15 and TRBJ2-7; TRBD2 agrees at 9 bases. Looked up from germline, CDR1 is LNHNV and CDR2 is YYDKDF (reference sequence). The V and J ends lost 1 base and 2 bases, in that order; junction bases with no gene match: 18. The CDR3 runs to 20 residues. CDR3 sequence reads: CATSRARGGGLAGDAYEQYF. For the CDR3, the DNA is TGTGCCACCAGCAGAGCCCGGGGGGGTGGATTAGCGGGAGACGCCTACGAGCAGTACTTC. The full variable domain, rest sourced from reference TRBV15 and TRBJ2-7, is DAMVIQNPRYQVTQFGKPVTLSCSQTLNHNVMYWYQQKSSQAPKLLFHYYDKDFNNEADTPDNFQSRRPNTSFCFLDIRSPGLGDTAMYLCATSRARGGGLAGDAYEQYFGPGTRLTVT.

A few counts support this clonotype. The chain carries TRBV15 and TRBJ2-1, with 11 positions matching TRBD2. The germline V gene has CDR1 LNHNV and CDR2 YYDKDF (reference sequence). This CDR3 is built from 16 residues. With V trimmed by 3 bases and J by 2 bases, 3 bases remained unmatched. CDR3 DNA sequence: TGTGCCACCAGCAGGGGACTAGCGGTCGCCTACAATGAGCAGTTCTTC. Its translation: CATSRGLAVAYNEQFF.

The rearrangement joins TRBV4-3 to TRBJ2-7, with 9 nucleotides matching TRBD2. V shed 0 bases and J 5 bases; nucleotides not matched to a gene: 14. This CDR3 is 18 amino acids long. The germline CDR1 and CDR2 sequences are LGHNA and YSLEER. CDR3 in DNA: TGCGCCAGCAGCCAAGACTGGACTAGCGTTTTATGGGCCCACGAGCAGTACTTC. It encodes CASSQDWTSVLWAHEQYF.

The rearrangement joins TRBV6-4 to TRBJ1-1; D not resolved. In germline, CDR1 is MRHNA, CDR2 SNTAGT. The CDR3 contains 14 residues. V dropped 4 bases and J dropped 4 bases, with 13 bases sitting between them. The CDR3 reads CASSASAGITEAFF. The CDR3 DNA reads as TGTGCCAGCAGTGCGTCAGCTGGTATCACTGAAGCTTTCTTT.

The chain recombines TRBV5-6 with TRBJ2-5; possible D gene TRBD1, 5 bases. Trimming stripped 4 bases from V and 3 bases from J, with 13 bases between. The germline gives CDR1 SGHDT, CDR2 YYEEEE. CDR3 length: 14 residues. CDR3 DNA sequence: TGTGCCAGCAGCCGATACGACAGAGAAGAGACCCAGTACTTC. It codes for CASSRYDREETQYF.

The sample holds a few counts of this clonotype. The chain employs TRBV20-1 and TRBJ2-4; 10 bases align to TRBD2. This CDR3 is 15 amino acids long. The germline V gene has CDR1 DFQATT and CDR2 SNEGSKA (reference sequence). The trim removed 4 bases at V and 11 bases at J, leaving 14 bases unmatched. CDR3 sequence reads: CSATGALAGAVFQYF. CDR3 DNA sequence: TGCAGTGCTACGGGGGCCCTAGCGGGAGCGGTCTTTCAGTACTTC.

This clonotype is a singleton in its sample. CDR3 amino acids: CASSERGGSYEQYF. Here the CDR3 DNA reads TGTGCCAGCAGTGAAAGGGGCGGATCCTACGAGCAGTACTTC. The rearrangement uses TRBV6-1 and TRBJ2-7; possible D gene TRBD1, 5 bases. The CDR3 length is 14 residues. CDR1 is MNHNS, CDR2 SASEGT, per germline. The V and J ends lost 2 bases and 1 base respectively, with 9 bases between them.

V usage is TRBV6-1 and J usage is TRBJ2-2; no clear D gene. This CDR3 is built from 15 residues. The V and J ends lost 1 base and 3 bases respectively, with 9 bases between them. Germline CDR1 and CDR2: MNHNS and SASEGT. CDR3 sequence reads: CASSEGVDDTGELFF. CDR3 nucleotide sequence: TGTGCCAGCAGTGAAGGGGTAGACGACACCGGGGAGCTGTTTTTT.

V usage is TRBV6-1 and J usage is TRBJ1-6; D unclear. Germline CDR1 and CDR2: MNHNS and SASEGT. V was trimmed by 3 bases and J by 9 bases, leaving 9 bases between them. The CDR3 runs to 13 residues. The CDR3 sequence: CASSDLLSSPLHF. The CDR3 DNA is TGTGCCAGCAGTGACCTTCTCAGTTCACCCCTCCACTTT.

This clonotype came up a few times. The chain joins TRBV7-9 to TRBJ2-1, with D uncertain. Germline-derived CDR1 and CDR2 are SEHNR and FQNEAQ (reference sequence). Trimming cost V 6 bases and J 6 bases, with 18 bases left between them. The CDR3 is made up of 15 amino acids. The CDR3 loop is CASSLTTQLGNEQFF. In DNA form, the CDR3 reads TGTGCCAGCAGTTTAACGACCCAACTGGGCAATGAGCAGTTCTTC.

The CDR3 spells CASSLAAGQPQHF. The CDR3 coding sequence is TGTGCCAGCAGCTTGGCGGCGGGGCAGCCCCAGCATTTT. This chain joins TRBV5-6 and TRBJ1-5, with unresolved D. The ends were cut back, 0 bases at V and 7 bases at J, with 8 bases in the middle. The CDR3 runs to 13 residues. Germline V gene lookup returns CDR1 SGHDT and CDR2 YYEEEE.

By sample share, this clonotype is medium-sized. The chain combines TRBV7-9 with TRBJ1-5; D uncertain. Germline V gene lookup returns CDR1 SEHNR and CDR2 FQNEAQ (reference sequence). The CDR3 totals 12 residues. V was cut by 6 bases and J by 2 bases, with 5 bases left in between. The CDR3 DNA reads TGTGCCAGCAGGTCGGGCAATCAGCCCCAGCATTTT. Encoded protein: CASRSGNQPQHF.

This rearrangement joins TRBV28 to TRBJ2-2, with 10 bases aligning to TRBD1. Germline-derived CDR1 and CDR2 are MDHEN and SYDVKM. The J segment lost 3 bases and the V segment lost 4 bases, leaving 2 bases of the junction unmatched. The CDR3 is 15 residues long. CDR3 in amino acids: CASSSGTGDTGELFF. In nucleotides, the CDR3 is TGTGCCAGCAGTTCGGGGACAGGGGACACCGGGGAGCTGTTTTTT.

The chain couples TRBV27 to TRBJ2-6, with D possibly matching TRBD1 (5 bases). Deletions cut 7 bases from V and 2 bases from J, with 6 bases between. Per the germline V gene, CDR1 is MNHEY and CDR2 is SMNVEV (reference sequence). This CDR3 comprises 13 residues. In DNA, the CDR3 is TGTGCCAGCAAGGGGACTGGGGCCAACGTCCTGACTTTC. Its translation: CASKGTGANVLTF.

This clonotype occurred a few times. The rearrangement joins TRBV28 to TRBJ2-1; D gene uncertain. The germline V and J ends were trimmed by 6 bases and 2 bases, with 8 bases remaining between them. The CDR3 contains 13 residues. Germline V lookup: CDR1 MDHEN, CDR2 SYDVKM. The CDR3 nucleotides read TGTGCCAGCAGCGTCGGGCCCTACAATGAGCAGTTCTTC. Translated: CASSVGPYNEQFF. The full variable domain, rest sourced from reference TRBV28 and TRBJ2-1, is DVKVTQSSRYLVKRTGEKVFLECVQDMDHENMFWYRQDPGLGLRLIYFSYDVKMKEKGDIPEGYSVSREKKERFSLILESASTNQTSMYLCASSVGPYNEQFFGPGTRLTVL.

There are a few counts of this clonotype. CDR3 region: CATSESTGSVYEQYF. DNA of the CDR3: TGTGCCACCAGTGAGTCGACAGGGAGCGTCTACGAGCAGTACTTC. The chain employs TRBV24-1 and TRBJ2-7; TRBD1 matches 7 bases. The junction had 8 bases not matched to a gene; V was cut back by 4 bases and J by 3 bases. CDR1 KGHDR and CDR2 SFDVKD come from the germline V gene. This CDR3 has 15 residues.

The gene calls are TRBV28 and TRBJ2-1; tentative D call: TRBD2 (6 bases). Per the germline V gene, CDR1 is MDHEN and CDR2 is SYDVKM. The length of the CDR3 is 15 residues. V was pared by 7 bases and J by 6 bases, with 19 bases between. The DNA of the CDR3 is TGTGCCAGCACCCCTTTAGGACGGGAGATCAATGAGCAGTTCTTC. Residues: CASTPLGREINEQFF.

This clonotype was counted only a few times. The rearrangement links TRBV15 to TRBJ2-1, with unresolved D. V lost 0 bases and J 3 bases, leaving 9 bases between the germline ends. This CDR3 has 15 residues. The V gene's germline CDR1 is LNHNV and CDR2 YYDKDF (reference sequence). CDR3 region: CATSRDFQVYNEQFF. The CDR3 nucleotides are TGTGCCACCAGCAGAGACTTTCAGGTCTACAATGAGCAGTTCTTC.

This clonotype has at least ten counts. This chain links TRBV7-9 with TRBJ2-3, with D hard to call. This CDR3 has 13 amino acids. Trimming took off 5 bases at V and 5 bases at J, with 11 bases between the two ends. Germline CDR1 SEHNR, CDR2 FQNEAQ (reference sequence). The chain's CDR3 is CASSVLQRDTQYF. CDR3 DNA sequence: TGTGCCAGCAGCGTACTACAGAGAGATACGCAGTATTTT. The variable domain in full, completed from reference TRBV7-9 and TRBJ2-3, reads DTGVSQNPRHKITKRGQNVTFRCDPISEHNRLYWYRQTLGQGPEFLTYFQNEAQLEKSRLLSDRFSAERPKGSFSTLEIQRTEQGDSAMYLCASSVLQRDTQYFGPGTRLTVL.

This clonotype counts as medium-sized. The chain links TRBV20-1 to TRBJ1-6; the D gene is possibly TRBD1 (5 bases). Trimming removed 1 base at V and 9 bases at J, with 16 bases between. The germline CDR1 and CDR2 sequences are DFQATT and SNEGSKA (reference sequence). The CDR3 is 15 residues long. The CDR3 nucleotides are TGCAGTGCTAGAGTTCAAGGGGCGGGGAGTTCACCCCTCCACTTT. As protein: CSARVQGAGSSPLHF.

The chain couples TRBV6-2 or TRBV6-3 to TRBJ2-3; the match to TRBD2 covers 13 bases. The CDR3 covers 16 residues. Per the germline V gene, CDR1 is MNHEY and CDR2 is SVGEGT. Trimming at V came to 7 bases and at J to 6 bases, leaving 10 bases not matched to a gene. CDR3 DNA sequence: TGTGCCAGCACCCCCGCCGGGACTAGCGGGATTGATACGCAGTATTTT. This codes for CASTPAGTSGIDTQYF.

The chain uses TRBV6-1 and TRBJ2-7; 9 bases are a match to TRBD1. With 7 bases clipped from V and 3 bases from J, the junction kept 13 bases outside the gene matches. Per germline, CDR1 MNHNS and CDR2 SASEGT. The CDR3 is made up of 16 amino acids. The chain's CDR3 is CASIRDRDGYSYEQYF. The DNA of the CDR3 is TGTGCCAGCATTCGGGACAGGGACGGGTATAGCTACGAGCAGTACTTC.

Sample share makes this clonotype medium-sized. The genes are TRBV27 and TRBJ2-1, with D tentatively TRBD2 (6 bases). Germline V CDR1 and CDR2: MNHEY, SMNVEV (reference sequence). V lost 4 bases and J 4 bases, leaving 8 bases between the germline ends. This CDR3 is 13 amino acids long. The DNA for the CDR3 is TGTGCCAGCAGTTGGGACTGGTACAATGAGCAGTTCTTC. It is translated as CASSWDWYNEQFF.

This clonotype was observed a few times. The chain links TRBV15 to TRBJ2-3, with 9 bases that match TRBD2. The CDR3 is made up of 16 amino acids. Looked up from germline, CDR1 is LNHNV and CDR2 is YYDKDF (reference sequence). Trimming at V came to 3 bases and at J to 5 bases, leaving 9 bases not matched to a gene. The CDR3 DNA sequence: TGTGCCACCAGCAGGTTCACTAGCGGGCCGGGAGATACGCAGTATTTT. This sequence encodes CATSRFTSGPGDTQYF. Supplemented by reference TRBV15 and TRBJ2-3, the full variable domain reads DAMVIQNPRYQVTQFGKPVTLSCSQTLNHNVMYWYQQKSSQAPKLLFHYYDKDFNNEADTPDNFQSRRPNTSFCFLDIRSPGLGDTAMYLCATSRFTSGPGDTQYFGPGTRLTVL.

This clonotype was observed a handful of times. Here the CDR3 reads CATSRDFRDTEAFF. The CDR3 coding sequence is TGTGCCACCAGCAGAGATTTTAGGGACACTGAAGCTTTCTTT. The chain links TRBV15 to TRBJ1-1; D is unresolved. The CDR3 spans 14 residues. From germline, CDR1 is LNHNV and CDR2 YYDKDF (reference sequence). V lost 0 bases, J lost 3 bases, and 8 bases lay in between. The full variable domain, with the rest looked up from reference TRBV15 and TRBJ1-1, is DAMVIQNPRYQVTQFGKPVTLSCSQTLNHNVMYWYQQKSSQAPKLLFHYYDKDFNNEADTPDNFQSRRPNTSFCFLDIRSPGLGDTAMYLCATSRDFRDTEAFFGQGTRLTVV.